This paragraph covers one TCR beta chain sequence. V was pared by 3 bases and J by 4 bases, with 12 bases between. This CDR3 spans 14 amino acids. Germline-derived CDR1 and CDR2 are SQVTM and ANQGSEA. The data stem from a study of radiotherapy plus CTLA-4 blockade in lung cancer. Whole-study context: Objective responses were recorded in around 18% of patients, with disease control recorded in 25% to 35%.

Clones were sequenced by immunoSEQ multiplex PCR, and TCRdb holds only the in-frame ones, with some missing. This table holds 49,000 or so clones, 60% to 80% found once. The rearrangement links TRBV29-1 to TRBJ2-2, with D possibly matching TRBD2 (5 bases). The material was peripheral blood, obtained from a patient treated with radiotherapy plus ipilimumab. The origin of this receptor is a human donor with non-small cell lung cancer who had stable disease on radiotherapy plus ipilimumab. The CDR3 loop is CSVDPGLSTGELFF. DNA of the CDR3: TGCAGCGTTGACCCAGGACTTAGCACCGGGGAGCTGTTTTTT.